The clone carrying this T cell receptor beta chain was found a few times. The data originate from a study of identical twins. The CDR3 totals 13 residues. V lost 4 bases, J lost 5 bases, and 11 bases lay in between. One entry per CDR3 protein results from TCRdb running MiXCR on the 5' RACE reads. The table shows roughly 770,000 distinct CDR3 sequences, with 15% to 20% occurring only once. These data were likewise used in another study, on T cells expressing NK-cell markers.

Input material: PBMCs. The chain has TRBV12-3 or TRBV12-4 and TRBJ1-2, with D uncertain. The sequence came from a woman aged 18-30 years in good health. CDR3 sequence (DNA): TGTGCCAGCAGTTCCACCAGGTGGTATGGCTACACCTTC. Translation: CASSSTRWYGYTF.